Shown below are 5 T cell receptor beta chains from a single sample sequenced in a study of cytomegalovirus exposure and HLA in healthy donors. The PCR employed 60 Vbeta primers together with 13 Jbeta primers. The assay was immunoSEQ multiplex PCR, and TCRdb's table has in-frame clones only and misses some. The sample shows about 130,000 clones, about 80% of them seen only once. Sample: PBMCs. All receptors come from a man aged 30 to 39 in good health and CMV-seronegative.

The V call is TRBV11-2, the J call TRBJ1-2; 7 nucleotides line up with TRBD1. The CDR3 runs 13 residues. Germline V gene data show CDR1 as SGHAT and CDR2 as FQNNGV. Trimming took 3 bases from V and 5 from J; bases not matched to a gene: 3. CDR3 protein: CASSFGTEYGYTF. CDR3 coding DNA: TGTGCCAGCAGCTTTGGGACAGAGTATGGCTACACCTTC.

The V call is TRBV29-1, the J call TRBJ2-1; D is ambiguous. Between the trimmed V and J ends, which lost 7 bases and 7 bases, there was a span of 8 bases. Looked up from germline, CDR1 is SQVTM and CDR2 is ANQGSEA. The CDR3 has 10 amino acids. DNA of the CDR3: TGCAGCGGACTTTTTAATGAGCAGTTCTTC. It codes for CSGLFNEQFF.

V and J are TRBV2 and TRBJ2-1, with TRBD2 identical over 9 bases. CDR3 length: 13 residues. Trimming cost V 4 bases and J 10 bases; bases outside gene matches: 5. Looked up from germline, CDR1 is SNHLY and CDR2 is FYNNEI. The CDR3 coding sequence is TGTGCCAGCAGTGCTGTAGCGGGAGTAGAGCAGTTCTTC. It encodes CASSAVAGVEQFF.

The chain has TRBV27 and TRBJ1-2, with 8 bases identical to TRBD1. This CDR3 spans 16 amino acids. Germline CDR1 MNHEY, CDR2 SMNVEV (reference sequence). Trimming removed 3 bases from V and 4 bases from J; junction bases left unmatched: 10. The CDR3 is CASSFSTGAAVYGYTF. DNA of the CDR3: TGTGCCAGCAGTTTCTCGACAGGGGCCGCTGTCTATGGCTACACCTTC.

The genes are TRBV11-2 and TRBJ2-7; 9 bases agree with TRBD1. CDR3 length equals 16 residues. Unmatched junction bases numbered 11, after V lost 5 bases and J lost 3 bases. Per the germline V gene, CDR1 is SGHAT and CDR2 is FQNNGV. The CDR3 spells CASSPLRRTGDYEQYF. The DNA of the CDR3 is TGTGCCAGCAGCCCCCTCCGGAGGACAGGGGACTACGAGCAGTACTTC.